This T cell receptor (beta chain) came from a study of T cell changes during pregnancy in multiple sclerosis. Trimming took 5 bases from V and 1 from J, leaving 8 bases between them. The CDR3 contains 13 residues. Per the germline V gene, CDR1 is SGHTA and CDR2 is FQGTGA. The assay was immunoSEQ multiplex PCR, and TCRdb's table has in-frame clones only and misses some. Counted here are about 42,000 clones, about 90% occurring once; the ten biggest clones make up roughly 0.5%. The J gene is TRBJ1-1, the V gene TRBV7-3; D might be TRBD1 (6 bases). The clonotype comes from a female donor in good health, enrolled as a control in a pregnancy study. The source was CD4+ T cells from peripheral blood mononuclear cells, collected in the second trimester of pregnancy. In DNA, the CDR3 is TGTGCCAGCAGCGAGACAGGGAACACTGAAGCTTTCTTT. This codes for CASSETGNTEAFF.